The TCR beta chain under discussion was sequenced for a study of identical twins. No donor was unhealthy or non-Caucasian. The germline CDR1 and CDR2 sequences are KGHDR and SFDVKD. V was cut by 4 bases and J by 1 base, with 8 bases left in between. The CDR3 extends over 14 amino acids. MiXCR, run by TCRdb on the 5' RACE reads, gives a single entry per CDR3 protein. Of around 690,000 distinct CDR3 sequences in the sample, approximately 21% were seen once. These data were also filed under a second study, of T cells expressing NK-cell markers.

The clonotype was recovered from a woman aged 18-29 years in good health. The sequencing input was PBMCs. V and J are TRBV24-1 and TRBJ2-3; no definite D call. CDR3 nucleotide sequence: TGTGCCACCAGTGACACAGCCCGCACAGATACGCAGTATTTT. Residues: CATSDTARTDTQYF.